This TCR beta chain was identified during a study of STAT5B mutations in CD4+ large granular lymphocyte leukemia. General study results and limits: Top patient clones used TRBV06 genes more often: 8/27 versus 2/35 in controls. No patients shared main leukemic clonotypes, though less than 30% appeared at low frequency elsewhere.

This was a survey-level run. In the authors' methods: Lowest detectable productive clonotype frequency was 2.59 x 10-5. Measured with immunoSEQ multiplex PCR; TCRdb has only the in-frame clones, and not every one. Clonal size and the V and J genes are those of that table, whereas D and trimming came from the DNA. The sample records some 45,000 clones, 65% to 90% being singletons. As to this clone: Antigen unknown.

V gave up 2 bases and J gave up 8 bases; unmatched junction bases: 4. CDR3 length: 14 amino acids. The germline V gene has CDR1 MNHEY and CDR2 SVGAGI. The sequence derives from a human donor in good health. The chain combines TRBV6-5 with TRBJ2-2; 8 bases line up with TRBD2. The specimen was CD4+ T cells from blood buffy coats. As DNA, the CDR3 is TGTGCCAGCAGTTACGGGAGCGGGAGAGGGGAGCTGTTTTTT. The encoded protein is CASSYGSGRGELFF.